This TCR beta chain comes out of a study of CD8 T cells in ankylosing spondylitis. Whole-study results and caveats: Existing reports had already noted some motif variants in reactive arthritis synovial fluid and blood. CD8+ by phenotype, disease-linked clones were relatively rare in peripheral blood. The study looked at matched synovial fluid samples from ankylosing spondylitis patients. Disease-linked clones were reported to be significantly enriched there. A TCR beta motif of 7 to 9 highly homologous variants seemed to mark ankylosing spondylitis blood.

This clonotype was seen a handful of times. Its antigen is currently unknown. This CDR3 comprises 14 residues. Trimming cost V 0 bases and J 2 bases, with 6 bases left between them. Germline CDR1 and CDR2: SGHVS and FNYEAQ. TCRdb independently ran MiXCR on the 5' RACE reads; one entry per CDR3 protein. The sample records 330,000 or so distinct CDR3 sequences, 7% to 9% being singletons. The clonotype was recovered from a male donor with ankylosing spondylitis. Source material: blood, either unsorted or a sorted T cell fraction (not recorded which). The rearrangement joins TRBV7-6 to TRBJ2-3; D remains ambiguous. Here the CDR3 reads CASSLADTTDTQYF. In DNA form, the CDR3 reads TGTGCCAGCAGCTTAGCAGACACCACAGATACGCAGTATTTT. Full variable domain (outside the CDR3, taken from reference TRBV7-6 and TRBJ2-3): GAGVSQSPRYKVTKRGQDVALRCDPISGHVSLYWYRQALGQGPEFLTYFNYEAQQDKSGLPNDRFSAERPEGSISTLTIQRTEQRDSAMYRCASSLADTTDTQYFGPGTRLTVL.